This is a list of T cell receptor beta chains from one sample in a study of blood T cell repertoires in COVID-19. Generated by immunoSEQ multiplex PCR, the TCRdb table keeps only in-frame clones and is missing some. The table lists 140,000 or so clones, over 80% of them singletons. The sequencing input was PBMCs or T cells enriched from blood (not recorded which). The receptor source for this set is a woman aged 40 to 50 who had recovered from COVID-19. CDR3s include the opening cysteine and the closing phenylalanine or tryptophan. The D gene is left open where the match is weak. The size field is filled for only some rows; it gives once, few, many or a size class.

len | abundance | j_gene | d_gene | v_gene | CDR3aa | CDR3nt
15 | . | TRBJ2-5 | TRBD2 | TRBV2 | CASSGGTSGEETQYF | TGTGCCAGCAGTGGCGGGACTAGCGGAGAAGAGACCCAGTACTTC
13 | . | TRBJ1-6 | TRBD1 | TRBV6-5 | CATGTGRSSPLHF | TGTGCCACCGGGACAGGGAGAAGTTCACCCCTCCACTTT
13 | . | TRBJ2-5 | TRBD1 | TRBV6-5 | CASSLDRAETQYF | TGTGCCAGCAGTTTGGACAGGGCAGAGACCCAGTACTTC
15 | . | TRBJ2-7 | TRBD2 | TRBV5-4 | CASSLDTGGQHEQYF | TGTGCCAGCAGCTTGGATACGGGAGGGCAACACGAGCAGTACTTC
11 | . | TRBJ1-2 | . | TRBV30 | CALEEYNGYTF | TGTGCGCTTGAAGAGTATAATGGCTACACCTTC
14 | . | TRBJ1-2 | TRBD1 | TRBV9 | CASNRDRGDYGYTF | TGTGCCAGCAACCGGGACAGGGGTGACTATGGCTACACCTTC
14 | . | TRBJ2-5 | TRBD1 | TRBV2 | CASWGQGGRETQYF | TGTGCCAGCTGGGGACAGGGGGGTCGAGAGACCCAGTACTTC
14 | . | TRBJ2-2 | TRBD2 | TRBV2 | CASSEASGSGELFF | TGTGCCAGCAGTGAGGCCAGCGGGAGCGGGGAGCTGTTTTTT
15 | . | TRBJ2-1 | . | TRBV7-2 | CASSLAGGPLNEQFF | TGTGCCAGCAGCTTAGCGGGGGGGCCCCTCAATGAGCAGTTCTTC
16 | once | TRBJ1-6 | . | TRBV12-5 | CASGLIGKTYNSPLHF | TGTGCTAGTGGTTTGATCGGGAAAACCTATAATTCACCCCTCCACTTT
15 | . | TRBJ1-1 | TRBD1 | TRBV3-1/TRBV3-2 | CASSQKPAGGTEAFF | TGTGCCAGCAGCCAAAAACCCGCAGGGGGCACTGAAGCTTTCTTT
14 | . | TRBJ1-2 | . | TRBV10-3 | CAISERQTLIGYTF | TGTGCCATCAGTGAGCGACAGACCCTTATAGGCTACACCTTC
13 | . | TRBJ1-1 | . | TRBV5-6 | CASSDFGGTEAFF | TGTGCCAGCAGCGATTTCGGGGGCACTGAAGCTTTCTTT
17 | few | TRBJ2-7 | TRBD2 | TRBV3-1/TRBV3-2 | CASSQGLAGSGSYEQYF | TGTGCCAGCAGCCAAGGACTAGCGGGGAGCGGGTCCTACGAGCAGTACTTC
13 | . | TRBJ1-2 | . | TRBV7-8 | CASSSGEGYGYTF | TGTGCCAGCAGCTCAGGGGAGGGGTATGGCTACACCTTC
15 | . | TRBJ2-7 | TRBD1 | TRBV4-1 | CASSPPGQGFREQYF | TGCGCCAGCAGCCCTCCGGGACAGGGATTCCGCGAGCAGTACTTC
13 | . | TRBJ1-2 | TRBD1 | TRBV7-2 | CASSFGTGDGYTF | TGTGCCAGCAGCTTTGGGACAGGGGATGGCTACACCTTC
14 | . | TRBJ2-6 | . | TRBV28 | CASSLTGGANVLTF | TGTGCCAGCAGTTTAACGGGAGGGGCCAACGTCCTGACTTTC
15 | . | TRBJ2-5 | . | TRBV15 | CATSRAGTWRETQYF | TGTGCCACCAGCAGAGCCGGCACCTGGAGGGAGACCCAGTACTTC
18 | . | TRBJ1-1 | . | TRBV6-7 | CASSYSRTAFGGGTEAFF | TGTGCCAGCAGTTACTCGAGGACCGCGTTTGGGGGAGGAACTGAAGCTTTCTTT
15 | . | TRBJ2-1 | TRBD1 | TRBV4-1 | CASSQQGDLYNEQFF | TGCGCCAGCAGCCAGCAGGGGGATCTATACAATGAGCAGTTCTTC
19 | . | TRBJ2-7 | TRBD2 | TRBV4-1 | CASSQDQISGLAGNYEQYF | TGCGCCAGCAGCCAAGATCAAATAAGTGGACTAGCGGGAAACTACGAGCAGTACTTC
15 | . | TRBJ1-5 | TRBD1 | TRBV19 | CASSIGTGFNQPQHF | TGTGCCAGTAGTATAGGGACAGGGTTTAATCAGCCCCAGCATTTT
16 | . | TRBJ1-5 | TRBD1 | TRBV19 | CASSLRQGNSNQPQHF | TGTGCCAGTAGTCTAAGACAGGGAAATAGCAATCAGCCCCAGCATTTT
15 | . | TRBJ2-2 | TRBD1 | TRBV10-2 | CASSATGGDTGELFF | TGCGCCAGCAGTGCGACAGGGGGTGACACCGGGGAGCTGTTTTTT
14 | . | TRBJ2-7 | . | TRBV6-5 | CASNRDMGPYEQYF | TGTGCCAGCAACCGGGACATGGGCCCCTACGAGCAGTACTTC
17 | once | TRBJ1-4 | . | TRBV6-1 | CASSEVPQVAEGEKLFF | TGTGCCAGCAGTGAAGTCCCGCAGGTAGCGGAAGGGGAAAAACTGTTTTTT
14 | . | TRBJ2-5 | TRBD1 | TRBV5-6 | CASSPGTGKETQYF | TGTGCCAGCAGCCCCGGGACAGGGAAAGAGACCCAGTACTTC
16 | once | TRBJ1-2 | TRBD1 | TRBV3-1/TRBV3-2 | CASSPGQGLLNYGYTF | TGTGCCAGCAGCCCCGGACAGGGGCTTCTTAACTATGGCTACACCTTC
16 | . | TRBJ1-1 | . | TRBV28 | CASSLGIGGRGTEAFF | TGTGCCAGCAGTTTAGGTATAGGCGGGAGGGGGACTGAAGCTTTCTTT
12 | . | TRBJ2-7 | . | TRBV6-5 | CASRDTTYEQYF | TGTGCCAGCAGGGACACTACCTACGAGCAGTACTTC
17 | . | TRBJ2-7 | TRBD2 | TRBV3-1/TRBV3-2 | CASSQPSGASGRREQYF | TGTGCCAGCAGCCAACCCAGCGGGGCTAGCGGGAGGCGGGAGCAGTACTTC
16 | . | TRBJ1-2 | . | TRBV4-1 | CASSQDRSGFVEGYTF | TGCGCCAGCAGCCAAGATAGGTCAGGGTTCGTCGAAGGCTACACCTTC
15 | . | TRBJ2-7 | . | TRBV5-4 | CASSLDRDLLGEQYF | TGTGCCAGCAGCCTAGACCGGGACTTGCTGGGGGAGCAGTACTTC
13 | . | TRBJ2-1 | TRBD2 | TRBV6-5 | CASRRTGTTEQFF | TGTGCCAGCAGACGAACCGGGACTACTGAGCAGTTCTTC